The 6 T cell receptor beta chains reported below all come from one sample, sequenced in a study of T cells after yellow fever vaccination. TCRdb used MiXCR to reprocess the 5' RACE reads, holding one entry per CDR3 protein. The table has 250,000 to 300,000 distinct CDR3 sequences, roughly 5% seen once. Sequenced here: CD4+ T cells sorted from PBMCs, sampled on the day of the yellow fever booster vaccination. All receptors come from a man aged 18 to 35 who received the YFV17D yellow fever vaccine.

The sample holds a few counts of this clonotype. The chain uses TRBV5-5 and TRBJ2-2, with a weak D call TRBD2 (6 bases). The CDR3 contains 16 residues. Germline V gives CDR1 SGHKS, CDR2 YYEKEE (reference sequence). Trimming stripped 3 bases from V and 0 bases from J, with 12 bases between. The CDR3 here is CASSSSGTANTGELFF. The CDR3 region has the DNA TGTGCCAGCAGCTCTTCCGGGACTGCGAACACCGGGGAGCTGTTTTTT.

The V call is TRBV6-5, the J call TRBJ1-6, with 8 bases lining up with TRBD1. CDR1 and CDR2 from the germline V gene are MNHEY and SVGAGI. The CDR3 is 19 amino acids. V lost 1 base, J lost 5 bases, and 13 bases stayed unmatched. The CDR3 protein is CASSYFPYATGQDNSPLHF. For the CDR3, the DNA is TGTGCCAGCAGTTACTTCCCGTACGCAACGGGACAGGATAATTCACCCCTCCACTTT.

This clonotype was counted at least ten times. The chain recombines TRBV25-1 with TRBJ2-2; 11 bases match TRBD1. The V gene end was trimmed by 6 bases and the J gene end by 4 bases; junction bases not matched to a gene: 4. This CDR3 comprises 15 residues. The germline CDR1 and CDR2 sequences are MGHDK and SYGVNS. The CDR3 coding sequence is TGTGCCAGCAGAGCCGGGACAGGGGGCACCGGGGAGCTGTTTTTT. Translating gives CASRAGTGGTGELFF.

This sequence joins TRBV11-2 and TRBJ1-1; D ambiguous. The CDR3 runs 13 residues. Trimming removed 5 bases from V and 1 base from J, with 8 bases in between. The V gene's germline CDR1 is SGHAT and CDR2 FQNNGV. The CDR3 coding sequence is TGTGCCAGCAGCAGTCAACAGAACACTGAAGCTTTCTTT. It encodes CASSSQQNTEAFF. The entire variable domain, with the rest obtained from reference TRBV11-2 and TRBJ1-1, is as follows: EAGVAQSPRYKIIEKRQSVAFWCNPISGHATLYWYQQILGQGPKLLIQFQNNGVVDDSQLPKDRFSAERLKGVDSTLKIQPAKLEDSAVYLCASSSQQNTEAFFGQGTRLTVV.

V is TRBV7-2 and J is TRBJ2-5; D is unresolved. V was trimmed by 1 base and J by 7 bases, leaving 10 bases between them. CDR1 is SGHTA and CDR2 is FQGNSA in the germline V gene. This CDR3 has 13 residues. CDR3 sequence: CASSLDSPPTQYF. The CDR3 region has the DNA TGTGCCAGCAGCTTAGACTCCCCGCCGACCCAGTACTTC.

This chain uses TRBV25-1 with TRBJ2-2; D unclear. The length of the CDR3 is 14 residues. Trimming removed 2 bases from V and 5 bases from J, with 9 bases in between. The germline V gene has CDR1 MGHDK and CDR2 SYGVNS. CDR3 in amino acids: CASSEAAYTGELFF. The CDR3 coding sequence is TGTGCCAGCAGTGAAGCAGCTTATACCGGGGAGCTGTTTTTT.